This T cell receptor beta chain is from a study of T-cell memory formation after mild COVID-19. Across the whole study: The TCR clusters were mostly specific to one donor.

Study results and caveats: Contracting CD8+ clones were enriched in EMRA, CD4+ mainly in CM and EM. Clones contracting across day 15 to 85 had a balanced CD4/CD8 profile; later expanding clones leaned CD4+. What remained unconfirmed was the SARS-CoV-2 specificity of second-wave clones peaking on day 37.

Trimming took off 3 bases at V and 6 bases at J, with 22 bases between the two ends. Germline V gene data show CDR1 as SGHKS and CDR2 as YYEKEE (reference sequence). This CDR3 spans 17 amino acids. To note about this clonotype: Its antigen is not identified.

One entry per CDR3 protein results from TCRdb running MiXCR on the 5' RACE reads. The sample records fewer than 350,000 distinct CDR3 sequences, 13% to 15% being singletons. This TCR was recovered from a man aged 18 to 29 who had mild COVID-19 (a few samples of this study predate the infection). Cell type and time point are not known. The chain recombines TRBV5-5 with TRBJ1-5, with D maybe TRBD1 (6 bases). Sequences were obtained from PBMCs or a T cell subset sorted from them (not recorded which). The CDR3 spells CASSSTGGRENVQPQHF. CDR3 coding DNA: TGTGCCAGCAGCTCGACGGGGGGCAGGGAGAACGTTCAGCCCCAGCATTTT.